One sample yielded the 13 T cell receptor beta chains listed below, sequenced in a study of post-analysis software for immune sequencing data. Study outcomes and limitations: Five or six TRBV segments were significantly more frequent in patients than in controls. TRBV5-6, TRBV5-1 and TRBV20-1 were among these segments.

cDNA libraries of TCR beta carried unique molecular identifiers. Using its own MiXCR run on the PCR reads, TCRdb lists one record per CDR3 protein. Of around 500,000 distinct CDR3 sequences in the sample, under 40% were seen once. These receptors have no known antigen. The sequenced sample was blood. The source of these receptors is a girl aged 2 to 17 with multiple sclerosis.

This clonotype was seen more than once but under ten times. This chain uses TRBV6-5 with TRBJ2-7; the D gene is possibly TRBD1 (5 bases). The CDR3 extends over 15 amino acids. V was pared by 7 bases and J by 2 bases, with 18 bases between. CDR1 MNHEY and CDR2 SVGAGI come from the germline V gene. CDR3 coding DNA: TGTGCCAGCATAAGGAACAGGTTCCGCCCCTACGAGCAGTACTTC. Translation: CASIRNRFRPYEQYF.

A few counts support this clonotype. This chain links TRBV29-1 with TRBJ2-2; perhaps TRBD1 as D (7 bases). V shed 6 bases and J shed 0 bases, with 14 bases lying between them. CDR1 and CDR2 (germline): SQVTM, ANQGSEA. The CDR3 covers 15 residues. The CDR3 sequence: CSVGGTEANTGELFF. In nucleotides, the CDR3 is TGCAGCGTAGGAGGGACAGAAGCGAACACCGGGGAGCTGTTTTTT.

This clonotype was seen many times. The genes are TRBV12-3 or TRBV12-4 and TRBJ1-1, with unresolved D. This CDR3 spans 14 amino acids. Trimming took off 3 bases at V and 1 base at J, with 9 bases between the two ends. The CDR3 DNA reads as TGTGCCAGCAGTTTTCGGACGGGGAACACTGAAGCTTTCTTT. Its translation: CASSFRTGNTEAFF.

This rearrangement joins TRBV20-1 to TRBJ2-5; D is ambiguous. The J call may be in error: the DNA end matches TRBJ2-7 better. The CDR3 has 11 amino acids. Germline values: CDR1 DFQATT, CDR2 SNEGSKA (reference sequence). CDR3 protein: CSASRNYEQYF. The CDR3 DNA reads TGCAGTGCTAGCAGGAACTACGAGCAGTACTTC.

The chain recombines TRBV18 with TRBJ1-6; D is undetermined. The CDR3 is 12 amino acids. The V gene lost 5 bases and the J gene lost 7 bases, with 6 bases spanning the gap. Germline-derived CDR1 and CDR2 are KGHSH and LQKENI. The CDR3 coding sequence is TGTGCCAGCTCAGGTCTGAATTCACCCCTCCACTTT. It yields the protein CASSGLNSPLHF.

The chain combines TRBV30 with TRBJ2-1, with D unclear. V was cut by 2 bases and J by 0 bases, with 8 bases left in between. This CDR3 contains 14 residues. Germline V gene lookup returns CDR1 GTSNPN and CDR2 SVGIG (reference sequence). CDR3 region: CAWSRLSSYNEQFF. DNA for the CDR3: TGTGCCTGGAGTAGACTCAGCTCCTACAATGAGCAGTTCTTC.

This clonotype was seen many times. The V gene is TRBV12-3 or TRBV12-4, the J gene TRBJ2-7; 8 bases are shared with TRBD1. The length of the CDR3 is 15 residues. V gave up 5 bases and J gave up 7 bases; unmatched junction bases: 13. The CDR3 spells CASSGRWQGAVEQYF. The CDR3, as DNA: TGTGCCAGCAGTGGCCGGTGGCAGGGGGCTGTGGAGCAGTACTTC.

The CDR3 here is CASSARDTGPFYAYEQYF. Here the CDR3 DNA reads TGTGCCAGCAGCGCACGGGACACCGGACCGTTTTACGCCTACGAGCAGTACTTC. The genes are TRBV3-1 and TRBJ2-7, with D maybe TRBD1 (6 bases). CDR1 is LGHDT, CDR2 YNNKEL, per germline (reference sequence). The CDR3 is 18 amino acids. Trimming took 5 bases from V and 2 from J, leaving 25 bases between them.

This clonotype occurred once. V usage is TRBV29-1 and J usage is TRBJ2-7; no reliable D call. Germline assignment: CDR1 SQVTM and CDR2 ANQGSEA. This CDR3 is 11 amino acids long. V gave up 4 bases and J gave up 5 bases, with 9 bases separating them. In DNA, the CDR3 is TGCAGCGTTGTGGGGAAAAACGAGCAGTACTTC. Encoded protein: CSVVGKNEQYF.

This clonotype was seen repeatedly, ten times or more. The chain combines TRBV12-3 or TRBV12-4 with TRBJ2-7, with a weak D call TRBD1 (5 bases). This CDR3 is 15 amino acids long. V was trimmed by 1 base and J by 0 bases, leaving 10 bases between them. The CDR3 region is CASSLGRVSSYEQYF. The DNA for the CDR3 is TGTGCCAGCAGTTTAGGCAGGGTGAGCTCCTACGAGCAGTACTTC.

The chain employs TRBV12-3 or TRBV12-4 and TRBJ2-3, with D maybe TRBD2 (6 bases). V lost 3 bases, J lost 2 bases, and 12 bases lay in between. The CDR3 loop spans 15 amino acids. The CDR3 loop is CASSLLGLLTDTQYF. Written as DNA, the CDR3 is TGTGCCAGCAGTTTGTTGGGACTCCTCACAGATACGCAGTATTTT.

This clonotype was detected a few times. The chain recombines TRBV6-5 with TRBJ1-5; D not resolved. CDR1 and CDR2 from the germline V gene are MNHEY and SVGAGI. This CDR3 spans 12 amino acids. The V and J ends lost 6 bases and 2 bases respectively, with 5 bases between them. In nucleotides, the CDR3 is TGTGCCAGCAGGCAGGGCAATCAGCCCCAGCATTTT. The encoded protein is CASRQGNQPQHF.

This chain joins TRBV10-3 and TRBJ2-7; D is unclear. The germline V and J ends were trimmed by 3 bases and 0 bases, with 6 bases remaining between them. The CDR3 contains 13 residues. CDR1 and CDR2 from the germline V gene are ENHRY and SYGVKD. CDR3 sequence reads: CAISDHDSYEQYF. DNA of the CDR3: TGTGCCATCAGTGACCATGACTCCTACGAGCAGTACTTC.